A selection of T cell receptor beta chains follows, all from one sample in a study of cytomegalovirus exposure and HLA in healthy donors. Method: immunoSEQ multiplex PCR; TCRdb's copy keeps in-frame clones and lacks some. The data show 150,000 to 200,000 clones, over 65% seen once. The sequencing sample was made of PBMCs. The receptors here all came from a man aged 40-50 years in good health and CMV-seropositive. The CDR3 runs from the conserved cysteine through the conserved F or W. A D gene is named only where the DNA matches it firmly. Some rows have no size entry. The others give once, few or many, or a class for an expanded clone.

14	.	TRBJ2-7	TRBD2	TRBV15	CATSRGTSSYEQYF	TGTGCCACCAGCAGGGGGACTAGCTCCTACGAGCAGTACTTC
12	.	TRBJ2-7	.	TRBV5-6	CASSFEAYEQYF	TGTGCCAGCAGCTTCGAGGCCTACGAGCAGTACTTC
15	.	TRBJ2-2	TRBD1	TRBV11-3	CASSQGQGSAGELFF	TGTGCCAGCAGCCAGGGACAGGGGTCCGCCGGGGAGCTGTTTTTT
19	few	TRBJ2-7	TRBD1	TRBV23-1	CASIYAGTGGALGPYEQYF	TGCGCCAGCATCTACGCCGGGACAGGGGGCGCGTTAGGCCCCTACGAGCAGTACTTC
13	.	TRBJ2-2	.	TRBV5-4	CASSITGTGELFF	TGTGCCAGCAGCATTACAGGGACCGGGGAGCTGTTTTTT
14	few	TRBJ1-5	.	TRBV5-6	CASSLGSSGQPQHF	TGTGCCAGCAGCTTGGGGTCTTCCGGGCAGCCCCAGCATTTT
16	.	TRBJ2-3	TRBD1	TRBV5-5	CASSGRQGRIGDTQYF	TGTGCCAGCAGCGGAAGACAGGGGAGGATTGGAGATACGCAGTATTTT
14	.	TRBJ1-2	TRBD1	TRBV29-1	CSVFGTGADYGYTF	TGCAGCGTTTTTGGGACAGGGGCCGACTATGGCTACACCTTC
15	.	TRBJ2-7	.	TRBV19	CASSYMGRVPYEQYF	TGTGCCAGTAGCTATATGGGCAGGGTCCCCTACGAGCAGTACTTC
18	.	TRBJ2-4	TRBD2	TRBV2	CASTLWLAGGGAKNIQYF	TGTGCCAGCACCCTGTGGCTAGCGGGGGGAGGGGCCAAAAACATTCAGTACTTC
15	.	TRBJ1-5	TRBD1	TRBV2	CASNSGTGGNQPQHF	TGTGCCAGCAACAGCGGGACAGGGGGTAATCAGCCCCAGCATTTT
11	.	TRBJ2-1	.	TRBV5-1	CASSATREQFF	TGCGCCAGCAGCGCTACGAGGGAGCAGTTCTTC
18	once	TRBJ2-1	TRBD2	TRBV19	CASSIVGLAGGNYNEQFF	TGTGCCAGTAGTATAGTGGGACTAGCGGGGGGGAACTACAATGAGCAGTTCTTC
16	.	TRBJ2-7	TRBD2	TRBV6-1	CASSEVSGSGGDEQYF	TGTGCCAGCAGTGAAGTTAGCGGGAGTGGAGGCGACGAGCAGTACTTC
13	.	TRBJ2-3	.	TRBV7-9	CAGQGLATDTQYF	TGTGCCGGGCAGGGGCTGGCAACAGATACGCAGTATTTT
16	.	TRBJ2-2	.	TRBV27	CASSQGRLANTGELFF	TGTGCCAGCAGTCAGGGGCGACTGGCGAACACCGGGGAGCTGTTTTTT